The sequence of this T cell receptor (beta chain) was determined in a study of CD8 T cells in Susac syndrome (dated by TCRdb to about 2019). Context from the whole study: Whether CD8+ T cell activation and differentiation in Susac syndrome was antigen driven was tested using repertoire sequencing. What the research found in general, with its limitations: The TCR sequencing and HLA analysis was acknowledged to have included a relatively small number of individuals.

High-throughput TCR beta sequencing profiled peripheral blood CD8+ and CD4+ T cells from healthy donors, Susac syndrome patients and multiple sclerosis patients. Healthy donors were age- and sex-matched controls. CD8+ TEMRA cells were enriched by FACS, while bulk CD8+ and CD4+ T cells were purified by magnetic negative isolation. Blood was drawn into EDTA tubes, processed within 24 hours, and PBMCs were isolated by density gradient centrifugation. PBMCs intended for TCR sequencing were frozen in liquid nitrogen and were later thawed in a 37 degrees C water bath. The sorted or isolated CD4+, CD8+ and CD8+ TEMRA cells reached a purity of at least 90%. From its cysteine to its phenylalanine, the CDR3 spans 11 amino acids. The DNA shown is the 33-base CDR3, in frame from base 1. Relative to germline, V is 2 bases shorter and J is 12 bases shorter, with 5 bases between their ends. On this clonotype: Its cognate antigen has yet to be identified. The sample holds no much larger clone one base away, and base qualities are not on file.

RNA was extracted using the RNeasy kit, and roughly 0.5 to 1 microgram was reverse transcribed with random hexamers. The immunoSEQ multiplex PCR assay, which covers 54 Vbeta and 13 Jbeta segments, was used to amplify TCR beta CDR3 regions. Bias from PCR amplification was corrected by using a synthetic template baseline for primer optimization and for computational correction. The study's processing was this. Only productive sequences were kept, with reads annotated to V, D and J genes according to IMGT and analyzed in immunoSEQ Analyzer. To calculate clonality, Shannon entropy was normalized by log2 of the number of productive unique sequences and then subtracted from one. For each patient and control, public and private clones were evaluated within the 100 most prevalent clones. Susac-specific clones were defined as absent from healthy and MS cohorts, over a thousand published viral clones and other ImmuneACCESS disease sequences. The public reads were run again by TCRdb, first through fastp at Q25 and then through MiXCR, and only productive beta chains were kept. Records with the same CDR3 protein are collapsed into one entry carrying the most frequent genes and DNA. It is TCRdb's table, rather than the study itself, that gives the V and J calls and clone size. A total of about 210,000 distinct CDR3 sequences appear in this sample, about 95% of them only once. 0.095% to 0.12% of the sample lies in the top ten.

The source of this sequence is a human donor in good health. The sequence links TRBV12-3 or TRBV12-4 to TRBJ1-6; the D gene is unclear. Sequenced input: CD4+ T cells from PBMCs. In nucleotides, the sequence is TGTGCCAGCAGTTTAATCGGACCCCTCCACTTT. This is translated as CASSLIGPLHF.